A single TCR beta chain is shown here with its context. The antigen remains unidentified. Alongside a J-beta primer mix, a sample-barcoded 5' primer served in a second PCR lasting about 6 to 12 cycles. In TCRdb, the 5' RACE reads were re-called with MiXCR into one record per CDR3 protein. The sample records about 380,000 distinct CDR3 sequences, approximately 47% being singletons. CDR1 is SGHVS, CDR2 FNYEAQ, per germline. The CDR3 contains 19 residues. V was shortened by 1 base and J by 0 bases, with 18 bases between the two germline ends. This entry belongs to a study of blood T cells in healthy people across ages. General observations from the study: Diversity of TCR beta per million T cells declined in a roughly linear way with age.

The TCR was taken from a man in his sixties in good health. The chain is built from TRBV7-6 and TRBJ1-4, with D maybe TRBD1 (5 bases). Sequencing input: blood. The CDR3 DNA follows: TGTGCCAGCAGCTTAGGACCCCCTCAGGGACTCGCAACTAATGAAAAACTGTTTTTT. Encoded protein: CASSLGPPQGLATNEKLFF.